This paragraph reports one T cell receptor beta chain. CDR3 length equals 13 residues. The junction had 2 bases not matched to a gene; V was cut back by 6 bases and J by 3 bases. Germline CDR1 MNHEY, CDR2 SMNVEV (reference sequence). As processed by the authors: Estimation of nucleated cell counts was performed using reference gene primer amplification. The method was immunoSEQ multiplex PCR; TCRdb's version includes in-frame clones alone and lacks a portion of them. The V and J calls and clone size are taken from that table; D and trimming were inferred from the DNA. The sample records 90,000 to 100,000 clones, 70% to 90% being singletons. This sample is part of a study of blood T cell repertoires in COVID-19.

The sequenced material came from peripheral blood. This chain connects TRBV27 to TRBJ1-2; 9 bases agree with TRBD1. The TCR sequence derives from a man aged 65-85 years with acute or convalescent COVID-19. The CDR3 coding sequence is TGTGCCAGCAGCCGGGACAGGGACTATGGCTACACCTTC. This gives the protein CASSRDRDYGYTF.